The 5 T cell receptor beta chains below come from one sample, sequenced in a study of early T cells in non-severe SARS-CoV-2 infection. MiXCR, applied by TCRdb to the 5' RACE reads, yields one record per CDR3 protein. The repertoire holds tens of thousands of distinct CDR3 sequences, with roughly 11% as singletons. The sample was whole blood. The receptors originated from an adult who was a healthcare worker with PCR-confirmed SARS-CoV-2 infection or an uninfected control (not recorded which).

The chain is built from TRBV28 and TRBJ1-1; D not resolved. Germline CDR1 reads MDHEN; CDR2 reads SYDVKM. The V and J ends lost 2 bases and 3 bases respectively, with 10 bases between them. The CDR3 contains 14 residues. CDR3 DNA: TGTGCCAGCAGTTTAGGAGGGCTGGACACTGAAGCTTTCTTT. It yields the protein CASSLGGLDTEAFF.

This clonotype was counted only a few times. This sequence joins TRBV11-2 and TRBJ2-4, with D perhaps assigned TRBD1 or TRBD2 (5 bases each). Trimming took 7 bases from V and 8 from J, leaving 18 bases between them. Germline-derived CDR1 and CDR2 are SGHAT and FQNNGV. The CDR3 has 14 residues. The CDR3 spells CASTESRGAYIQYF. The CDR3 DNA is TGTGCCAGCACCGAATCTCGAGGGGCGTACATTCAGTACTTC.

In this sample, this clonotype turned up a few times. This rearrangement joins TRBV3-1 to TRBJ2-7, with 11 bases lining up with TRBD2. Trimming cost V 6 bases and J 3 bases; bases outside gene matches: 4. This CDR3 is 14 amino acids long. Germline CDR1 LGHDT, CDR2 YNNKEL (reference sequence). The CDR3 DNA is TGTGCCAGCAGACGTACTAGCGGGAGCTACGAGCAGTACTTC. It translates to CASRRTSGSYEQYF.

This clonotype was recorded a few times. This chain connects TRBV29-1 to TRBJ2-1; tentatively, D is TRBD1 (6 bases). Germline assignment: CDR1 SQVTM and CDR2 ANQGSEA. This CDR3 has 13 residues. Trimming pared 6 bases from V and 0 bases from J, leaving 9 bases between. The CDR3 loop reads CSVRGSSYNEQFF. The DNA for the CDR3 is TGCAGCGTAAGGGGGAGCTCCTACAATGAGCAGTTCTTC.

This clonotype was recorded a few times. The CDR3 loop is CASRADRGVAGELFF. The CDR3 DNA reads TGCGCCAGCAGGGCGGACAGGGGGGTGGCCGGGGAGCTGTTTTTT. V and J are TRBV4-1 and TRBJ2-2; TRBD1 aligns across 10 bases. CDR1 and CDR2 from the germline V gene are MGHRA and YSYEKL. With V trimmed by 6 bases and J by 6 bases, 7 bases remained unmatched. The CDR3 is 15 amino acids.